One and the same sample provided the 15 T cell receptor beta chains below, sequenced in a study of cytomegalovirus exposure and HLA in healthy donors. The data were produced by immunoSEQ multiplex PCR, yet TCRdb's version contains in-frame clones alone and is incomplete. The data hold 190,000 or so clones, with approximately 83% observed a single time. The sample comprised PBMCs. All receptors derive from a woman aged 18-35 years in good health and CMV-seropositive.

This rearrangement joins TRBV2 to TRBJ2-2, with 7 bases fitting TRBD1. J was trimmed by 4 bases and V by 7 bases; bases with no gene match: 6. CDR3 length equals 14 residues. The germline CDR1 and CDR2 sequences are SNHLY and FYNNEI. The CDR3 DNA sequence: TGTGCCAGCAAGGAACAGGGGAGCACCGGGGAGCTGTTTTTT. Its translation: CASKEQGSTGELFF.

CDR3 protein: CASSHVSGGTQETQYF. The DNA for the CDR3 is TGTGCCAGCTCACACGTTAGCGGGGGTACCCAAGAGACCCAGTACTTC. The chain uses TRBV18 and TRBJ2-5; 9 bases agree with TRBD2. V shed 4 bases and J 1 base; nucleotides not matched to a gene: 7. CDR3 length equals 16 residues. The germline V gene has CDR1 KGHSH and CDR2 LQKENI.

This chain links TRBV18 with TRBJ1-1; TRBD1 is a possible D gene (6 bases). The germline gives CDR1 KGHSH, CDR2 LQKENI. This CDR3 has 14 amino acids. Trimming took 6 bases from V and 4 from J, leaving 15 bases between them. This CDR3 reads CASSREGGATEAFF. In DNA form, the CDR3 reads TGTGCCAGCTCCCGGGAGGGGGGGGCCACTGAAGCTTTCTTT. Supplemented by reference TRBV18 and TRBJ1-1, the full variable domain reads NAGVMQNPRHLVRRRGQEARLRCSPMKGHSHVYWYRQLPEEGLKFMVYLQKENIIDESGMPKERFSAEFPKEGPSILRIQQVVRGDSAAYFCASSREGGATEAFFGQGTRLTVV.

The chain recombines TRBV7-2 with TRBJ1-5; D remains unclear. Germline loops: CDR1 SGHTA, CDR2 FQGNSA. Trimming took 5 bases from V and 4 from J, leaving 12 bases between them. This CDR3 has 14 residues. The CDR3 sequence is CASSPLGSNQPQHF. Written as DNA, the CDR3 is TGTGCCAGCAGCCCCCTCGGGTCGAATCAGCCCCAGCATTTT.

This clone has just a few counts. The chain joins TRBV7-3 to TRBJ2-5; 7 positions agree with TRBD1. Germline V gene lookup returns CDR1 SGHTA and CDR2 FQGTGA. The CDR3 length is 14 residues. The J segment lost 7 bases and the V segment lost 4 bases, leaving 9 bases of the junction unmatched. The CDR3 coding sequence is TGTGCCAGCAGCTCTGGGGACAGAACGGGGACCCAGTACTTC. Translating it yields CASSSGDRTGTQYF.

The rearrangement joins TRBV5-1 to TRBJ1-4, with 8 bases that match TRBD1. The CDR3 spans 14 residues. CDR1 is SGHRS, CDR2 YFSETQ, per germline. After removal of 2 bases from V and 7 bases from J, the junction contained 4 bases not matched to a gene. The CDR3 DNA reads TGCGCCAGCAGCTTAGGACAGGGCCTTGAAAAACTGTTTTTT. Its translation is CASSLGQGLEKLFF.

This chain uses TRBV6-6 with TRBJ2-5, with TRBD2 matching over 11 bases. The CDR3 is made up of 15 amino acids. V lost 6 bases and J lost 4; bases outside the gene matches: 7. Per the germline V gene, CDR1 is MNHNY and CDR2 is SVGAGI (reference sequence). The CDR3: CASSTSGGWRETQYF. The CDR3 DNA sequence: TGTGCCAGCAGCACTAGCGGGGGTTGGAGAGAGACCCAGTACTTC.

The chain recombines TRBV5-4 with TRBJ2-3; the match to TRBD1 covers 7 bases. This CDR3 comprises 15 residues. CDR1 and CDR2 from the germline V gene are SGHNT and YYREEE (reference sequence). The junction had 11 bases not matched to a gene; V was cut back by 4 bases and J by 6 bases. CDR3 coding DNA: TGTGCCAGCAGCGCACGACAGGGTAGTTGGGATACGCAGTATTTT. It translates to CASSARQGSWDTQYF.

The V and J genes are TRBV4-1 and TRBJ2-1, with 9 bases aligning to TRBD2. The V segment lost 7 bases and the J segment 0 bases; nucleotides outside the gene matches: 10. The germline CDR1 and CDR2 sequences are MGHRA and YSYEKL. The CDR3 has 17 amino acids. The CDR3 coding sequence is TGCGCCAGCACCCCGGGACTAGCCCGAAGCTCCTACAATGAGCAGTTCTTC. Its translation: CASTPGLARSSYNEQFF.

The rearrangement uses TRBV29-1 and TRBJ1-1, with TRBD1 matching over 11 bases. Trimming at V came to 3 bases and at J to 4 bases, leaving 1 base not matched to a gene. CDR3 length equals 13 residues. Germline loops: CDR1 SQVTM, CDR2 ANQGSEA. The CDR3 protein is CSVEGTGGTEAFF. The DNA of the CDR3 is TGCAGCGTTGAGGGGACAGGGGGCACTGAAGCTTTCTTT. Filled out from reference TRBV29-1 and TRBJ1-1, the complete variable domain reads SAVISQKPSRDICQRGTSLTIQCQVDSQVTMMFWYRQQPGQSLTLIATANQGSEATYESGFVIDKFPISRPNLTFSTLTVSNMSPEDSSIYLCSVEGTGGTEAFFGQGTRLTVV.

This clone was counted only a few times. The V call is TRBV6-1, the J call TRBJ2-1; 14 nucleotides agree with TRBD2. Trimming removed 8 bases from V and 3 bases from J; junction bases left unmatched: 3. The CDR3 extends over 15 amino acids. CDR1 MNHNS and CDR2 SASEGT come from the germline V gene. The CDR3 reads CASSTSGGDYNEQFF. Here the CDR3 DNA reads TGTGCCAGCTCGACTAGCGGGGGGGACTACAATGAGCAGTTCTTC.

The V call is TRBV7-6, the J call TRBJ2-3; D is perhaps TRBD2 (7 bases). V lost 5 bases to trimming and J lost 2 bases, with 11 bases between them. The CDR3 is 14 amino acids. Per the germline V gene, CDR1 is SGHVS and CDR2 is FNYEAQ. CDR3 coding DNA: TGTGCCAGCAGCAGGGGGGGGAACACAGATACGCAGTATTTT. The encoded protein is CASSRGGNTDTQYF. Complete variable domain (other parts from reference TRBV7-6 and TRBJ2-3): GAGVSQSPRYKVTKRGQDVALRCDPISGHVSLYWYRQALGQGPEFLTYFNYEAQQDKSGLPNDRFSAERPEGSISTLTIQRTEQRDSAMYRCASSRGGNTDTQYFGPGTRLTVL.

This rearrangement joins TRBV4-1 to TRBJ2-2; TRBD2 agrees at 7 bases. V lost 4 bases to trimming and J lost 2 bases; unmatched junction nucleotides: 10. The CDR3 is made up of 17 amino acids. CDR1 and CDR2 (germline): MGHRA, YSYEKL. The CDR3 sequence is CASSLHPRLANTGELFF. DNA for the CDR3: TGCGCCAGCAGCCTTCATCCTCGACTAGCCAACACCGGGGAGCTGTTTTTT.

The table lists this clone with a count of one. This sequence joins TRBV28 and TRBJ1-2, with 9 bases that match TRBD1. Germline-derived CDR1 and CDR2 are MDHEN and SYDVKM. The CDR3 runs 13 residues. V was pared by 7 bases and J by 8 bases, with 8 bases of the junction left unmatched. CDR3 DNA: TGTGCCAGCACCGGGACAGGGTCATTAGGCTACACCTTC. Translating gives CASTGTGSLGYTF.

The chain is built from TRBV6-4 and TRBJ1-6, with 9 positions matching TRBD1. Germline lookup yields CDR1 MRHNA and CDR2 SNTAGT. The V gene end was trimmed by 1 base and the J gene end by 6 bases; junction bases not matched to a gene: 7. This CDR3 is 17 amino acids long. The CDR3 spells CASSDFSGTGSNSPLHF. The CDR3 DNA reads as TGTGCCAGCAGTGACTTTTCCGGGACAGGGAGTAATTCACCCCTCCACTTT.